Listed here are 24 T cell receptor beta chains from one sample, sequenced in a study of regulatory and conventional T cells in RAG deficiency (dated by TCRdb to about 2017). Before genomic DNA extraction, regulatory T cells were isolated from blood as CD4+CD25-high CD127-low cells. Library preparation used the immunoSEQ multiplex PCR assay. What TCRdb holds here is the immuneACCESS table cut down to in-frame rearrangements. Part of the clones is not present; checked against another copy, under half of the missing clones reflect an unresolved V gene, and the others are unexplained. Recorded for this sample are under 25,000 clones; roughly 89% of them occurred a single time. Of the sample, 1.4% is held by the ten largest clones. These data also featured in a second study, about regulatory T cells. The second investigation adds: For the multiplex PCR, 52 forward TRBV primers and 13 reverse TRBJ primers were used, and amplification bias was corrected with both assay-based and computational methods.

Sample: Tregs sorted from blood. These receptors all come from a human donor in good health.

In the case of this clone: The junction and the germline gene differ at one end; a read error may be behind it. V is TRBV2 and J is TRBJ2-5, with D perhaps matching TRBD1 (5 bases). The J call may not be correct, given that the DNA end is closer to TRBJ2-7. The CDR3 has 14 amino acids. CDR1 and CDR2 from the germline V gene are SNHLY and FYNNEI. The CDR3 coding sequence is TGTGCCAGCAGCGAAGAGGCAGGGTACTACGAGCAGTACTTC. This sequence encodes CASSEEAGYYEQYF.

The sample holds one count of this clone. The chain couples TRBV6-6 to TRBJ1-5, with TRBD1 matching 8 bases. From germline, CDR1 is MNHNY and CDR2 SVGAGI (reference sequence). This CDR3 is 15 amino acids long. V lost 6 bases, J lost 0 bases, and 4 bases stayed unmatched. The CDR3, as DNA: TGTGCCAGCAGAGAGGGACAGGTTAGCAATCAGCCCCAGCATTTT. Protein sequence: CASREGQVSNQPQHF.

This clone was recorded only once. The CDR3 region has the DNA TGTGCCACCAGCAGAGAGGGGGTTGGTGGCTACACCTTC. Amino acid sequence: CATSREGVGGYTF. The chain recombines TRBV15 with TRBJ1-2; TRBD1 might be the D (5 bases). Between the trimmed V and J ends, which lost 0 bases and 7 bases, there was a span of 9 bases. From germline, CDR1 is LNHNV and CDR2 YYDKDF (reference sequence). The CDR3 runs 13 residues.

This chain links TRBV29-1 with TRBJ1-2; TRBD1 is a possible D gene (5 bases). V dropped 1 base and J dropped 5 bases, with 14 bases sitting between them. The CDR3 consists of 14 residues. The germline CDR1 and CDR2 sequences are SQVTM and ANQGSEA. As DNA, the CDR3 is TGCAGCGTTGAAGCTTCGGGGCAGGTATATGGCTACACCTTC. Protein sequence: CSVEASGQVYGYTF. The full variable domain, rest sourced from reference TRBV29-1 and TRBJ1-2, is SAVISQKPSRDICQRGTSLTIQCQVDSQVTMMFWYRQQPGQSLTLIATANQGSEATYESGFVIDKFPISRPNLTFSTLTVSNMSPEDSSIYLCSVEASGQVYGYTFGSGTRLTVV.

The V and J genes are TRBV15 and TRBJ1-4, with TRBD1 identical over 7 bases. J gave up 8 bases and V 0 bases, and 6 bases lay outside the gene matches. Germline loops: CDR1 LNHNV, CDR2 YYDKDF (reference sequence). This CDR3 is 15 amino acids long. The DNA for the CDR3 is TGTGCCACCAGCAGAGATTACAGGGGAGGAGAAAAACTGTTTTTT. Amino acids: CATSRDYRGGEKLFF.

The chain links TRBV7-9 to TRBJ2-1, with D maybe TRBD1 (6 bases). Trimming pared 1 base from V and 6 bases from J, leaving 13 bases between. This CDR3 has 15 amino acids. Germline CDR1 SEHNR, CDR2 FQNEAQ (reference sequence). For the CDR3, the DNA is TGTGCCAGCAGCTTAGAGTGGGGGCTAGTCAATGAGCAGTTCTTC. As protein: CASSLEWGLVNEQFF.

This sequence joins TRBV6-5 and TRBJ1-6, with D possibly matching TRBD1 (6 bases). This CDR3 has 13 amino acids. In germline, CDR1 is MNHEY, CDR2 SVGAGI. The germline V and J ends were trimmed by 10 bases and 7 bases, with 14 bases remaining between them. CDR3 residues: CATSDTGNSPLHF. The CDR3 nucleotides read TGTGCCACCTCGGACACAGGGAATTCACCCCTCCACTTT.

The J gene is TRBJ2-1, the V gene TRBV4-2; maybe TRBD2 (5 bases). Germline V CDR1 and CDR2: LGHNA, YNFKEQ. Trimming pared 0 bases from V and 12 bases from J, leaving 12 bases between. CDR3 length: 13 residues. CDR3 sequence: CASSQDVGLLQFF. The CDR3 DNA reads as TGTGCCAGCAGCCAAGATGTTGGACTTCTGCAGTTCTTC.

The gene calls are TRBV5-8 and TRBJ2-7; TRBD2 matches at 7 bases. CDR1 is SGHTS, CDR2 YDEGEE, per germline. This CDR3 has 12 amino acids. V was pared by 4 bases and J by 8 bases, with 6 bases of the junction left unmatched. The CDR3 DNA sequence: TGTGCCAGCAGCACGGGACTAACGAAGCAGTACTTC. Translating gives CASSTGLTKQYF.

J is TRBJ1-1 and V is TRBV5-1; weak D call: TRBD1 (5 bases). CDR1 is SGHRS, CDR2 YFSETQ, per germline. V dropped 0 bases and J dropped 2 bases, with 11 bases sitting between them. The CDR3 is 15 residues long. This CDR3 reads CASSLGTGANTEAFF. CDR3 DNA: TGCGCCAGCAGCTTGGGTACAGGAGCAAACACTGAAGCTTTCTTT.

The rearrangement joins TRBV2 to TRBJ2-2, with a possible D match to TRBD1 (7 bases). The CDR3 has 15 amino acids. The germline V and J ends were trimmed by 6 bases and 2 bases, with 13 bases remaining between them. Germline CDR1 is SNHLY and CDR2 is FYNNEI. Here the CDR3 DNA reads TGTGCCAGCAGCGCGGGACAGCCTAACACCGGGGAGCTGTTTTTT. It translates to CASSAGQPNTGELFF.

V and J are TRBV27 and TRBJ1-3; D gene ambiguous. The CDR3 consists of 12 residues. The ends were cut back, 3 bases at V and 7 bases at J, with 7 bases in the middle. In germline, CDR1 is MNHEY, CDR2 SMNVEV (reference sequence). CDR3 protein: CASSLPGNTIYF. The CDR3 DNA is TGTGCCAGCAGTTTGCCGGGGAACACCATATATTTT.

The chain employs TRBV30 and TRBJ1-1; D gene ambiguous. V lost 3 bases to trimming and J lost 0 bases, with 8 bases between them. Germline V gene sequence: CDR1 GTSNPN, CDR2 SVGIG (reference sequence). There are 13 residues in the CDR3. Here the CDR3 DNA reads TGTGCCTGGAGATACAGCATGAACACTGAAGCTTTCTTT. Encoded protein: CAWRYSMNTEAFF. Variable domain in full (rest from reference TRBV30 and TRBJ1-1): SQTIHQWPATLVQPVGSPLSLECTVEGTSNPNLYWYRQAAGRGLQLLFYSVGIGQISSEVPQNLSASRPQDRQFILSSKKLLLSDSGFYLCAWRYSMNTEAFFGQGTRLTVV.

The chain recombines TRBV6-1 with TRBJ2-1; TRBD1 is a possible D gene (6 bases). Germline assignment: CDR1 MNHNS and CDR2 SASEGT. The V and J ends lost 2 bases and 7 bases respectively, with 12 bases between them. The CDR3 spans 14 residues. The CDR3 DNA reads TGTGCCAGCAGTGAAAACTACAGGGTTAATGAGCAGTTCTTC. It codes for CASSENYRVNEQFF.

This clone showed up just a few times. The V gene is TRBV19, the J gene TRBJ1-5; TRBD1 matches at 9 bases. The CDR3 extends over 15 amino acids. The trim removed 7 bases at V and 0 bases at J, leaving 4 bases unmatched. Germline CDR1 and CDR2: LNHDA and SQIVND (reference sequence). The CDR3 protein is CASKQGAGSNQPQHF. As DNA, the CDR3 is TGTGCCAGTAAACAGGGGGCCGGTAGCAATCAGCCCCAGCATTTT.

The V and J genes are TRBV5-1 and TRBJ1-6; possible D gene TRBD1, 6 bases. The CDR3 length is 14 residues. V shed 5 bases and J shed 6 bases, with 12 bases lying between them. Germline CDR1 reads SGHRS; CDR2 reads YFSETQ. The CDR3 bases are TGCGCCAGCAGTACAGGGTTGGCTAATTCACCCCTCCACTTT. This codes for CASSTGLANSPLHF.

The rearrangement joins TRBV28 to TRBJ1-6; D remains unclear. The germline V gene encodes CDR1 MDHEN and CDR2 SYDVKM. The CDR3 is 14 amino acids. Trimming stripped 6 bases from V and 8 bases from J, with 14 bases between. The CDR3 coding sequence is TGTGCCAGCAGCGAAACCGTGGCCTATTCACCCCTCCACTTT. It codes for CASSETVAYSPLHF.

The chain employs TRBV7-8 and TRBJ2-1, with a possible D match to TRBD2 (6 bases). Germline V gene data show CDR1 as SGHVS and CDR2 as FQNEAQ. The CDR3 covers 15 residues. V lost 3 bases to trimming and J lost 4 bases, with 13 bases between them. CDR3 coding DNA: TGTGCCAGCAGCTTTAGCGGAGAAGGGTACAATGAGCAGTTCTTC. This codes for CASSFSGEGYNEQFF.

V is TRBV5-6 and J is TRBJ2-7; the match to TRBD1 covers 12 bases. V shed 4 bases, J shed 3 bases, and the junction held 5 bases outside the gene matches. Per germline, CDR1 SGHDT and CDR2 YYEEEE. The CDR3 runs 15 residues. CDR3 coding DNA: TGTGCCAGCAGCACTGGGACAGGGGGCGGCTACGAGCAGTACTTC. Translating gives CASSTGTGGGYEQYF.

The V call is TRBV6-5, the J call TRBJ2-7; weak D call: TRBD2 (6 bases). Looked up from germline, CDR1 is MNHEY and CDR2 is SVGAGI. This CDR3 region has 12 residues. V was pared by 5 bases and J by 1 base, with 6 bases between. This chain's CDR3 is CASSRGSYEQYF. The CDR3 region has the DNA TGTGCCAGCAGTCGGGGGTCCTACGAGCAGTACTTC.

The chain is built from TRBV11-2 and TRBJ1-6; D may be TRBD1 (6 bases). The V gene lost 5 bases and the J gene lost 8 bases, with 13 bases spanning the gap. CDR3 size: 14 residues. Germline loops: CDR1 SGHAT, CDR2 FQNNGV. The CDR3: CASSGGRIHSPLHF. The CDR3 DNA is TGTGCCAGCAGCGGGGGCCGTATTCATTCACCCCTCCACTTT.

The chain uses TRBV30 and TRBJ1-5, with a possible D match to TRBD1 (6 bases). This CDR3 spans 16 amino acids. CDR1 and CDR2 from the germline V gene are GTSNPN and SVGIG (reference sequence). The V gene lost 3 bases and the J gene lost 5 bases, with 20 bases spanning the gap. The CDR3 loop is CAWRNRDKPGDQPQHF. CDR3 in DNA: TGTGCCTGGAGAAACCGGGACAAACCTGGAGATCAGCCCCAGCATTTT.

The rearrangement joins TRBV5-4 to TRBJ1-2; the match to TRBD1 covers 10 bases. J gave up 7 bases and V 2 bases, and 5 bases lay outside the gene matches. Germline V gene sequence: CDR1 SGHNT, CDR2 YYREEE (reference sequence). The CDR3 is 14 amino acids. CDR3 loop: CASSFPGQGTGYTF. For the CDR3, the DNA is TGTGCCAGCAGCTTTCCGGGACAGGGGACTGGCTACACCTTC.

The chain joins TRBV30 to TRBJ2-7; D is unresolved. The germline V gene has CDR1 GTSNPN and CDR2 SVGIG (reference sequence). The V gene lost 2 bases and the J gene lost 5 bases, with 7 bases spanning the gap. The CDR3 length is 11 residues. As DNA, the CDR3 is TGTGCCTGGAGTAGAGTGAACGAGCAGTACTTC. Encoded protein: CAWSRVNEQYF.